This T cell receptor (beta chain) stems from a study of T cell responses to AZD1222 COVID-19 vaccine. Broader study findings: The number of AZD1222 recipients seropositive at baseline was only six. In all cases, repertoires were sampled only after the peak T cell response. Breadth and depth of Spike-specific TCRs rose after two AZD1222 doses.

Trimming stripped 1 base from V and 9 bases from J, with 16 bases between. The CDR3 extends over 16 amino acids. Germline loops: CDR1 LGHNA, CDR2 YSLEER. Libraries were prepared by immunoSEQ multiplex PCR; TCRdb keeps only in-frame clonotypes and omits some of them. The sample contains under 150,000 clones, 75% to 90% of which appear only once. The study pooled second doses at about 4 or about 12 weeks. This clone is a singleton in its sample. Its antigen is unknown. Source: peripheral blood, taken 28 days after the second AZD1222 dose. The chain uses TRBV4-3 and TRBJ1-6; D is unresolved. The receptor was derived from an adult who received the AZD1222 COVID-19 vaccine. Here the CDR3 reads CASSQALGGTSSPLHF. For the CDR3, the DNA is TGCGCCAGCAGCCAAGCTTTAGGAGGAACGAGTTCACCCCTCCACTTT.